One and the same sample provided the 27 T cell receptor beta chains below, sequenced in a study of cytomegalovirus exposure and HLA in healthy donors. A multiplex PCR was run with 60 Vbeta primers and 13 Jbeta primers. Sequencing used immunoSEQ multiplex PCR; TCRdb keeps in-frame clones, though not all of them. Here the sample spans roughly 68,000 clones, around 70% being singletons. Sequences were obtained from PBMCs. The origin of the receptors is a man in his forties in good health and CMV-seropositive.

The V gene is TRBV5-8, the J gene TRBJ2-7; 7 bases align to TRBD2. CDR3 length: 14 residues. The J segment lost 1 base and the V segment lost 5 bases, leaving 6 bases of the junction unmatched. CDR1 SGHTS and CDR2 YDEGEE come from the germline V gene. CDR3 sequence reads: CASRSPGGSYEQYF. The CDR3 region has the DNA TGTGCCAGCAGAAGCCCGGGGGGATCCTACGAGCAGTACTTC.

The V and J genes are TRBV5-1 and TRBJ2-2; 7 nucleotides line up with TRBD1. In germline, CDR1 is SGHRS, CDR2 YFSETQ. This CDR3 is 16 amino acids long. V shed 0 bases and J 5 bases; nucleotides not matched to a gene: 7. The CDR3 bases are TGCGCCAGCAGCTTGGCTCGGGACAGTCGGACCGGGGAGCTGTTTTTT. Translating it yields CASSLARDSRTGELFF.

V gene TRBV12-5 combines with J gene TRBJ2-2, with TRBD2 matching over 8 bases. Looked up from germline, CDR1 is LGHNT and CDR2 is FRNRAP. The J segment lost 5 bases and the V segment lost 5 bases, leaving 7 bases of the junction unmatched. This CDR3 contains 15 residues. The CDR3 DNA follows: TGTGCTAGTGGTCTGAGGACTAGCCCGACCGGGGAGCTGTTTTTT. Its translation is CASGLRTSPTGELFF.

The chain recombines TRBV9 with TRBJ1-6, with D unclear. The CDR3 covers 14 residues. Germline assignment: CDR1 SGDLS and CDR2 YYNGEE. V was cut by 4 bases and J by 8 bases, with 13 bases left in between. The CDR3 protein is CASSPQVEHSPLHF. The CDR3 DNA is TGTGCCAGCAGCCCTCAGGTGGAACATTCACCCCTCCACTTT.

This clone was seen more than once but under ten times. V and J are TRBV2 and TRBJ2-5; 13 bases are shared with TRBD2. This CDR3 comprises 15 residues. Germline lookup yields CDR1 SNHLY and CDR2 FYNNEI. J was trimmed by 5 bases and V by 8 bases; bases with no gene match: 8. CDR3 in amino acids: CASGGLAGVGETQYF. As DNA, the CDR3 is TGTGCCAGCGGCGGACTAGCGGGGGTTGGGGAGACCCAGTACTTC.

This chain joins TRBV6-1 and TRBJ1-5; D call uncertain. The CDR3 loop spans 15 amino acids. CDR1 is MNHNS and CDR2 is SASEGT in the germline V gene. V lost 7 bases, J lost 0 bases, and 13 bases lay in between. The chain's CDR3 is CASTGGGNSNQPQHF. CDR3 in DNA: TGTGCCAGCACTGGCGGCGGGAATAGCAATCAGCCCCAGCATTTT.

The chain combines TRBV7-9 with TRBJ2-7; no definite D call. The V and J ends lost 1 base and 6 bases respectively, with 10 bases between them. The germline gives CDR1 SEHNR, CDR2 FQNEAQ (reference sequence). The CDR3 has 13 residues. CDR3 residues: CASSLVGRPEQYF. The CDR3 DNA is TGTGCCAGCAGCTTAGTGGGCAGACCCGAGCAGTACTTC. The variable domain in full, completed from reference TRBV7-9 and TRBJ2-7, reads DTGVSQNPRHKITKRGQNVTFRCDPISEHNRLYWYRQTLGQGPEFLTYFQNEAQLEKSRLLSDRFSAERPKGSFSTLEIQRTEQGDSAMYLCASSLVGRPEQYFGPGTRLTVT.

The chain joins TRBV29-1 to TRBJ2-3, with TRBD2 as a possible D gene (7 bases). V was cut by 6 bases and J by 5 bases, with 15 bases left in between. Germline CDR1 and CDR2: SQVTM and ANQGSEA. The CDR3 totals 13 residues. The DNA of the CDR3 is TGCAGCGTAGACGGGGGGCTTGGAGATACGCAGTATTTT. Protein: CSVDGGLGDTQYF.

CDR3 nucleotide sequence: TGTGCCAGCAGACCCGAAAGCGGACAGGAAGAGACCCAGTACTTC. Protein sequence: CASRPESGQEETQYF. The genes are TRBV7-2 and TRBJ2-5; TRBD1 aligns across 7 bases. With V trimmed by 6 bases and J by 3 bases, 10 bases remained unmatched. Germline CDR1 and CDR2: SGHTA and FQGNSA. The CDR3 covers 15 residues. The variable domain in full, with the rest retrieved from reference TRBV7-2 and TRBJ2-5, is GAGVSQSPSNKVTEKGKDVELRCDPISGHTALYWYRQSLGQGLEFLIYFQGNSAPDKSGLPSDRFSAERTGGSVSTLTIQRTQQEDSAVYLCASRPESGQEETQYFGPGTRLLVL.

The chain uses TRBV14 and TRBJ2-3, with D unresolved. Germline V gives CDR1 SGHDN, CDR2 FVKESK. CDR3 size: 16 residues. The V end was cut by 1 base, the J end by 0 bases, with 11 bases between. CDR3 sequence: CASSQAGSRSTDTQYF. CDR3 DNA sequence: TGTGCCAGCAGCCAAGCGGGTAGCCGTAGCACAGATACGCAGTATTTT.

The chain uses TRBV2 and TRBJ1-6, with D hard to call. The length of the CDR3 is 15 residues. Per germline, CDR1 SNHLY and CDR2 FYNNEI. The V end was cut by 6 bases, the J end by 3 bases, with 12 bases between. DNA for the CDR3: TGTGCCAGCAGGACTGACGGAAACTATAATTCACCCCTCCACTTT. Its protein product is CASRTDGNYNSPLHF. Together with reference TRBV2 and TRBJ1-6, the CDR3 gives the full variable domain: EPEVTQTPSHQVTQMGQEVILRCVPISNHLYFYWYRQILGQKVEFLVSFYNNEISEKSEIFDDQFSVERPDGSNFTLKIRSTKLEDSAMYFCASRTDGNYNSPLHFGNGTRLTVT.

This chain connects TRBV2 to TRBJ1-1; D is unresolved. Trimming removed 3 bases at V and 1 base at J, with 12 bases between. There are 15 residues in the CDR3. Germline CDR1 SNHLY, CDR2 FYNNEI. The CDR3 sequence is CASSEPAVRNTEAFF. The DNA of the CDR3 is TGTGCCAGCAGTGAGCCAGCGGTCAGGAACACTGAAGCTTTCTTT. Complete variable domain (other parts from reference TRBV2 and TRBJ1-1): EPEVTQTPSHQVTQMGQEVILRCVPISNHLYFYWYRQILGQKVEFLVSFYNNEISEKSEIFDDQFSVERPDGSNFTLKIRSTKLEDSAMYFCASSEPAVRNTEAFFGQGTRLTVV.

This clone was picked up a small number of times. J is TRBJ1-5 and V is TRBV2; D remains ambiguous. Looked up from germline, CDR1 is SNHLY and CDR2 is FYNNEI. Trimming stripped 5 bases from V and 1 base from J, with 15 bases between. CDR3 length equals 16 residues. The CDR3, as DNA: TGTGCCAGCAGTCCACCGTCTGGGAGAAGCAATCAGCCCCAGCATTTT. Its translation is CASSPPSGRSNQPQHF.

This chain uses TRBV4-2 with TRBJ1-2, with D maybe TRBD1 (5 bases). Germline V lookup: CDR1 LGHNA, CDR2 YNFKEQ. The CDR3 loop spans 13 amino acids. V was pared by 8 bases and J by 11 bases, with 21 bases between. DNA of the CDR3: TGTGCCAGCGGCGTACTGGGGGGATCAGGTTACACCTTC. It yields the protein CASGVLGGSGYTF.

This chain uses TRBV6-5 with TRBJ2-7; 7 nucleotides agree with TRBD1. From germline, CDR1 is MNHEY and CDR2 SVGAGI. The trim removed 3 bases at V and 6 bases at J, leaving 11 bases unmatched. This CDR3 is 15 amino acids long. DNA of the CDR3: TGTGCCAGCAGTTATATTACGACAGGGACCTCCGAGCAGTACTTC. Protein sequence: CASSYITTGTSEQYF.

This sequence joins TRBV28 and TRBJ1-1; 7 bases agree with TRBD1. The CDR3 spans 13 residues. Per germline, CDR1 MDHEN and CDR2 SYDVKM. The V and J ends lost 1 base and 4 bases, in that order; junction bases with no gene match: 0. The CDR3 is CASSLSGGTEAFF. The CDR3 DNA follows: TGTGCCAGCAGTTTATCAGGGGGCACTGAAGCTTTCTTT.

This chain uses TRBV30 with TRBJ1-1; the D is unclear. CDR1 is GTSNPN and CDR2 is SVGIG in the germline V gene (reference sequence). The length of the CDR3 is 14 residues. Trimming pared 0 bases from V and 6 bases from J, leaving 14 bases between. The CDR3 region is CAWSVYSGSAEAFF. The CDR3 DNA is TGTGCCTGGAGTGTATATAGCGGATCGGCTGAAGCTTTCTTT.

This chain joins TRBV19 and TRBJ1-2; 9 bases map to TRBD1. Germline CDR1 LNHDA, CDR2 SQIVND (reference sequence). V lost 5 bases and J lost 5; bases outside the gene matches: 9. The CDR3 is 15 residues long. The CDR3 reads CASSPSGQGVYGYTF. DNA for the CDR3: TGTGCCAGTAGTCCATCGGGACAGGGTGTTTATGGCTACACCTTC. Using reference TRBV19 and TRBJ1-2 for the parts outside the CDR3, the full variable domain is DGGITQSPKYLFRKEGQNVTLSCEQNLNHDAMYWYRQDPGQGLRLIYYSQIVNDFQKGDIAEGYSVSREKKESFPLTVTSAQKNPTAFYLCASSPSGQGVYGYTFGSGTRLTVV.

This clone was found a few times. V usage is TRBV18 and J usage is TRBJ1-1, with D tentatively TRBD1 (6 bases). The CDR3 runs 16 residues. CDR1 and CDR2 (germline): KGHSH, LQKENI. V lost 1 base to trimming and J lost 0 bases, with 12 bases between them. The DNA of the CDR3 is TGTGCCAGCTCACCACGGGGGGGCCGAATGAACACTGAAGCTTTCTTT. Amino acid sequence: CASSPRGGRMNTEAFF.

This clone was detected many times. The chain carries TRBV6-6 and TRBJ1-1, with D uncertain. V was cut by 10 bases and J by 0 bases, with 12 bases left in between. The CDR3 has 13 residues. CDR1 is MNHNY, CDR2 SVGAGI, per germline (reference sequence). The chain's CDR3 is CAIRPRLNTEAFF. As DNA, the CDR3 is TGTGCCATCCGTCCCAGATTGAACACTGAAGCTTTCTTT.

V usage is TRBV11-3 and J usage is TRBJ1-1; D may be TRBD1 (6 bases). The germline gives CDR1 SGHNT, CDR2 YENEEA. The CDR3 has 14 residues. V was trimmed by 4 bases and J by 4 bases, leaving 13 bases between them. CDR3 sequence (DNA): TGTGCCAGCAGCTCGACCGGGACACTCACTGAAGCTTTCTTT. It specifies CASSSTGTLTEAFF.

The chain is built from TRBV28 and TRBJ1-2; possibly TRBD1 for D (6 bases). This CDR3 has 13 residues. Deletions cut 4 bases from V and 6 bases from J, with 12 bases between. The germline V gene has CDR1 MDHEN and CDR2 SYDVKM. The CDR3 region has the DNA TGTGCCAGCAGTTCTGGGGGCCAAAATGGCTACACCTTC. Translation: CASSSGGQNGYTF.

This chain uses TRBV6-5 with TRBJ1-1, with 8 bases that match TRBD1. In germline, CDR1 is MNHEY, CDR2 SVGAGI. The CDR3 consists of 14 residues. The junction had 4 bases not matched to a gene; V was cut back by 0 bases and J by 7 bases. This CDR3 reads CASSYSQGGSEAFF. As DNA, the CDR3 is TGTGCCAGCAGTTACTCACAGGGGGGGAGTGAAGCTTTCTTT.

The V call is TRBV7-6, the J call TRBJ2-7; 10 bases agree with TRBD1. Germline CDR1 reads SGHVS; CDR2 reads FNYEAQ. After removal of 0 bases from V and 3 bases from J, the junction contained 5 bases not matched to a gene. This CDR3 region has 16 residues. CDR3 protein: CASSLAQGQGDYEQYF. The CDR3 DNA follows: TGTGCCAGCAGCTTAGCGCAAGGACAGGGGGACTACGAGCAGTACTTC.

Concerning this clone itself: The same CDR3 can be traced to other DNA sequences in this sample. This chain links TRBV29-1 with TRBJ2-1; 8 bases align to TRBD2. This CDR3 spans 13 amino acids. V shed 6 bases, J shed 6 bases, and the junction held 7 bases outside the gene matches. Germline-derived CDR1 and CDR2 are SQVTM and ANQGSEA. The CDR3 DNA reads TGCAGCGTGGCCCAGCGGGGGCGCAATGAGCAGTTCTTC. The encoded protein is CSVAQRGRNEQFF.

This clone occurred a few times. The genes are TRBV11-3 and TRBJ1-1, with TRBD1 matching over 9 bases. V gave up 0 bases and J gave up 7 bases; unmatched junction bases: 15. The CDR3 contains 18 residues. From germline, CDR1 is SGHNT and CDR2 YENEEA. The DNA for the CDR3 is TGTGCCAGCAGCTTAGAGGGCAAGTGGGGACAGGGACAAAGTGAAGCTTTCTTT. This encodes CASSLEGKWGQGQSEAFF.

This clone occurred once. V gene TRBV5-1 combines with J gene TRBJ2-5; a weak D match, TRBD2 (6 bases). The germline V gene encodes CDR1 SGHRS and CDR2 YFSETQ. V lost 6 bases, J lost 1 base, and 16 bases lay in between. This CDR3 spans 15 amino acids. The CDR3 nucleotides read TGCGCCAGCACCTATGGGGCGGGGACCCAAGAGACCCAGTACTTC. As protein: CASTYGAGTQETQYF.